A single sample gave rise to the 9 T cell receptor beta chains below, sequenced in a study of cytomegalovirus exposure and HLA in healthy donors. Produced via immunoSEQ multiplex PCR; TCRdb's table is partial and in-frame only. The sample has nearly 80,000 clones; approximately 93% are singletons. Sequencing used PBMCs. The receptors were sampled from a young woman in good health and CMV-seronegative.

V usage is TRBV6-1 and J usage is TRBJ1-1, with 11 bases aligning to TRBD1. CDR1 MNHNS and CDR2 SASEGT come from the germline V gene. CDR3 length equals 15 residues. With V trimmed by 5 bases and J by 4 bases, 6 bases remained unmatched. For the CDR3, the DNA is TGTGCCAGCAGTCTACGGACAGGGGGCCTCACTGAAGCTTTCTTT. Protein sequence: CASSLRTGGLTEAFF.

This clone was seen once. The chain has TRBV28 and TRBJ2-4; TRBD1 matches 11 bases. With V trimmed by 5 bases and J by 4 bases, 4 bases remained unmatched. CDR3 size: 15 residues. Germline CDR1 is MDHEN and CDR2 is SYDVKM. The CDR3 sequence: CASSVGTGGKNIQYF. The DNA for the CDR3 is TGTGCCAGCAGTGTGGGGACAGGGGGTAAAAACATTCAGTACTTC.

The chain recombines TRBV6-6 with TRBJ1-5, with D hard to call. Trimming shortened V by 5 bases and J by 2 bases, and 10 bases separated the two germline ends. The CDR3 consists of 14 residues. Per the germline V gene, CDR1 is MNHNY and CDR2 is SVGAGI (reference sequence). The CDR3 loop reads CASSANGRNQPQHF. CDR3 nucleotide sequence: TGTGCCAGCAGTGCTAATGGGCGCAATCAGCCCCAGCATTTT.

The V call is TRBV4-1, the J call TRBJ2-1, with D perhaps matching TRBD1 (6 bases). The CDR3 totals 16 residues. The V end lost 3 bases, the J end lost 5 bases, and 17 bases lay between the germline ends. The germline CDR1 and CDR2 sequences are MGHRA and YSYEKL. The CDR3 sequence: CASSHVLRDKNNEQFF. Written as DNA, the CDR3 is TGCGCCAGCAGCCACGTACTCCGGGACAAGAACAATGAGCAGTTCTTC.

The rearrangement uses TRBV18 and TRBJ1-6, with 10 bases that match TRBD1. Per germline, CDR1 KGHSH and CDR2 LQKENI. CDR3 length equals 15 residues. With V trimmed by 5 bases and J by 5 bases, 3 bases remained unmatched. CDR3 bases: TGTGCCAGCTCAACAGGGACAGGGGATAATTCACCCCTCCACTTT. Translated, it gives CASSTGTGDNSPLHF.

The chain is built from TRBV27 and TRBJ1-4; maybe TRBD1 (6 bases). The V gene's germline CDR1 is MNHEY and CDR2 SMNVEV (reference sequence). V was cut by 2 bases and J by 6 bases, with 10 bases left in between. The CDR3 runs 14 residues. CDR3 region: CASSLIGTYEKLFF. CDR3 DNA: TGTGCCAGCAGTTTAATCGGGACATATGAAAAACTGTTTTTT. Full variable domain (remainder filled in from reference TRBV27 and TRBJ1-4): EAQVTQNPRYLITVTGKKLTVTCSQNMNHEYMSWYRQDPGLGLRQIYYSMNVEVTDKGDVPEGYKVSRKEKRNFPLILESPSPNQTSLYFCASSLIGTYEKLFFGSGTQLSVL.

The rearrangement links TRBV5-1 to TRBJ1-2; a weak D match, TRBD1 (5 bases). Germline V gene data show CDR1 as SGHRS and CDR2 as YFSETQ. CDR3 size: 14 residues. V lost 6 bases to trimming and J lost 6 bases, with 18 bases between them. The CDR3 protein is CASTLGPGIDGYTF. In DNA, the CDR3 is TGCGCCAGCACTCTGGGCCCAGGGATAGATGGCTACACCTTC.

The chain uses TRBV6-5 and TRBJ2-7; 8 bases fit TRBD1. This CDR3 has 14 amino acids. Germline-derived CDR1 and CDR2 are MNHEY and SVGAGI. V shed 7 bases and J 2 bases; nucleotides not matched to a gene: 7. The CDR3 nucleotides read TGTGCCAGCACCCCACCGGGACAGGCCTACGAGCAGTACTTC. Residues: CASTPPGQAYEQYF.

The rearrangement uses TRBV30 and TRBJ1-4; D call uncertain. CDR1 and CDR2 (germline): GTSNPN, SVGIG (reference sequence). Trimming shortened V by 0 bases and J by 5 bases, and 10 bases separated the two germline ends. This CDR3 is built from 14 residues. CDR3: CAWSVPLPNEKLFF. CDR3 DNA sequence: TGTGCCTGGAGTGTACCACTACCGAATGAAAAACTGTTTTTT.